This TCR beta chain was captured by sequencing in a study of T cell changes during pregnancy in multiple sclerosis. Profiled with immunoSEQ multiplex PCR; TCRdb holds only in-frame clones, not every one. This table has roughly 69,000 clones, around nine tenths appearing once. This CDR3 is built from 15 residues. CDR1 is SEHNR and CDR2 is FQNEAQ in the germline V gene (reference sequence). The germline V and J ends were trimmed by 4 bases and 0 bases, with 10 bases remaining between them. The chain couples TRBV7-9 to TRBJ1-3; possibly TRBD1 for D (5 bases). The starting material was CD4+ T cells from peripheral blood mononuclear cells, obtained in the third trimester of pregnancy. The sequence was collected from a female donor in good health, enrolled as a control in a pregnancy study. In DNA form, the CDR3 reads TGTGCCAGCAGCTATGGGGGGGGCTCTGGAAACACCATATATTTT. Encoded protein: CASSYGGGSGNTIYF.